The 26 T cell receptor beta chains below all came from one sample that was sequenced in a study of T cell responses to AZD1222 COVID-19 vaccine (TCRdb year 2021). The time point label, read with the paper, signifies: baseline before first vaccination. Libraries were built with the immunoSEQ multiplex PCR assay. TCRdb took this table from immuneACCESS and kept in-frame rearrangements with V and J called. Such tables lack part of the clones; where checked against another copy, unresolved V genes explain under half of the gap, and the rest is unexplained. The sample data list more than 95,000 clones, and approximately 93% of these were observed just once. Clones ranked in the top ten supply roughly 5% of the sample. This specimen consisted of peripheral blood, obtained on day 0 of AZD1222 vaccination. The receptors derive from an adult in good health.

The genes are TRBV7-2 and TRBJ2-2, with D unclear. This CDR3 is 16 amino acids long. Germline V gene data show CDR1 as SGHTA and CDR2 as FQGNSA. The germline V and J ends were trimmed by 3 bases and 5 bases, with 16 bases remaining between them. CDR3 in DNA: TGTGCCAGCAGCTTGGTCGCCGGGTTTGTTACCGGGGAGCTGTTTTTT. Encoded protein: CASSLVAGFVTGELFF.

This clone was recorded only once. The chain joins TRBV2 to TRBJ2-1; D is uncertain. V lost 4 bases and J 0 bases, leaving 7 bases between the germline ends. CDR3 length equals 14 residues. Germline V gene sequence: CDR1 SNHLY, CDR2 FYNNEI. The CDR3 region has the DNA TGTGCCAGCAGTGCAGCAAGCTCCTACAATGAGCAGTTCTTC. Translating gives CASSAASSYNEQFF.

The V call is TRBV28, the J call TRBJ2-6; D perhaps matches TRBD2 (6 bases). The germline V gene encodes CDR1 MDHEN and CDR2 SYDVKM. CDR3 length equals 17 residues. The germline V and J ends were trimmed by 4 bases and 4 bases, with 17 bases remaining between them. The DNA of the CDR3 is TGTGCCAGCAGTTACGGGCCCGGAGGGTCAGGGGCCAACGTCCTGACTTTC. This codes for CASSYGPGGSGANVLTF.

The chain uses TRBV30 and TRBJ2-3; 9 positions agree with TRBD1. In germline, CDR1 is GTSNPN, CDR2 SVGIG (reference sequence). The J segment lost 5 bases and the V segment lost 3 bases, leaving 6 bases of the junction unmatched. The CDR3 spans 14 residues. The DNA of the CDR3 is TGTGCCTGGAGGAACAGGGGGCGCGGAGATACGCAGTATTTT. It encodes CAWRNRGRGDTQYF. Filled out from reference TRBV30 and TRBJ2-3, the complete variable domain reads SQTIHQWPATLVQPVGSPLSLECTVEGTSNPNLYWYRQAAGRGLQLLFYSVGIGQISSEVPQNLSASRPQDRQFILSSKKLLLSDSGFYLCAWRNRGRGDTQYFGPGTRLTVL.

The rearrangement joins TRBV19 to TRBJ2-1; TRBD2 matches 12 bases. Germline CDR1 LNHDA, CDR2 SQIVND (reference sequence). J lost 2 bases, V lost 3 bases, and 2 bases had no gene match. The CDR3 is 16 residues long. Here the CDR3 reads CASSIRTSGTYNEQFF. Written as DNA, the CDR3 is TGTGCCAGTAGTATCAGGACTAGCGGGACCTACAATGAGCAGTTCTTC. The full variable domain, completed using reference TRBV19 and TRBJ2-1, is DGGITQSPKYLFRKEGQNVTLSCEQNLNHDAMYWYRQDPGQGLRLIYYSQIVNDFQKGDIAEGYSVSREKKESFPLTVTSAQKNPTAFYLCASSIRTSGTYNEQFFGPGTRLTVL.

V is TRBV7-9 and J is TRBJ1-2; 9 bases fit TRBD1. V shed 5 bases, J shed 4 bases, and the junction held 8 bases outside the gene matches. Per germline, CDR1 SEHNR and CDR2 FQNEAQ (reference sequence). The CDR3 totals 15 residues. CDR3 loop: CASSPQGAMIYGYTF. The CDR3 DNA follows: TGTGCCAGCAGCCCACAGGGGGCCATGATCTATGGCTACACCTTC.

The chain carries TRBV10-2 and TRBJ2-1, with a weak D call TRBD2 (6 bases). With 11 bases removed from V and 2 bases from J, the gap between germline ends came to 16 bases. The CDR3 is made up of 14 amino acids. CDR1 is WSHSY and CDR2 is SAAADI in the germline V gene. CDR3 in DNA: TGCGCCGTACGGGGGAGGCCGGCCTACAATGAGCAGTTCTTC. Amino acids: CAVRGRPAYNEQFF.

The chain links TRBV28 to TRBJ2-7, with TRBD2 as a possible D gene (5 bases). The ends were cut back, 4 bases at V and 2 bases at J, with 9 bases in the middle. The CDR3 is made up of 13 amino acids. Germline V gene data show CDR1 as MDHEN and CDR2 as SYDVKM. CDR3: CASSSPGTYEQYF. The DNA for the CDR3 is TGTGCCAGCAGTTCTCCGGGGACCTACGAGCAGTACTTC.

V and J are TRBV19 and TRBJ1-6, with no clear D. V dropped 9 bases and J dropped 4 bases, with 13 bases sitting between them. Germline V lookup: CDR1 LNHDA, CDR2 SQIVND (reference sequence). The CDR3 consists of 14 residues. The CDR3 here is CASQSEVYNSPLHF. Here the CDR3 DNA reads TGTGCCAGCCAATCGGAGGTTTATAATTCACCCCTCCACTTT. The full variable domain, completed using reference TRBV19 and TRBJ1-6, is DGGITQSPKYLFRKEGQNVTLSCEQNLNHDAMYWYRQDPGQGLRLIYYSQIVNDFQKGDIAEGYSVSREKKESFPLTVTSAQKNPTAFYLCASQSEVYNSPLHFGNGTRLTVT.

V gene TRBV7-3 combines with J gene TRBJ2-1, with D perhaps matching TRBD1 or TRBD2 (5 bases each). The CDR3 consists of 14 residues. Germline assignment: CDR1 SGHTA and CDR2 FQGTGA. Trimming left V 6 bases short and J 8 bases short, with 17 bases between. CDR3 protein: CASSPGPSMDEQFF. The CDR3 bases are TGTGCCAGCAGTCCGGGACCCAGTATGGATGAGCAGTTCTTC.

This chain uses TRBV10-3 with TRBJ1-1, with D tentatively TRBD1 (5 bases). The CDR3 is 12 residues long. Germline V gene lookup returns CDR1 ENHRY and CDR2 SYGVKD. With 0 bases removed from V and 11 bases from J, the gap between germline ends came to 10 bases. In DNA, the CDR3 is TGTGCCATCAGTGAGTCAGGGGAGACGGCTTTCTTT. Residues: CAISESGETAFF.

The rearrangement joins TRBV10-1 to TRBJ2-1; D ambiguous. The CDR3 is made up of 13 amino acids. Germline values: CDR1 WNHNN, CDR2 SYGVQD (reference sequence). V shed 7 bases and J shed 4 bases, with 11 bases lying between them. In DNA, the CDR3 is TGCGCCAGCATATACCCTAAATACAATGAGCAGTTCTTC. Its protein is CASIYPKYNEQFF.

V and J are TRBV27 and TRBJ2-3; no clear D. Trimming took off 6 bases at V and 1 base at J, with 8 bases between the two ends. CDR1 and CDR2 from the germline V gene are MNHEY and SMNVEV (reference sequence). There are 13 residues in the CDR3. CDR3 coding DNA: TGTGCCAGCAGGGGCTCCGGCACAGATACGCAGTATTTT. Translation: CASRGSGTDTQYF.

J is TRBJ1-1 and V is TRBV5-8; D gene ambiguous. CDR1 SGHTS and CDR2 YDEGEE come from the germline V gene. V was cut by 0 bases and J by 4 bases, with 10 bases left in between. The CDR3 is 14 residues long. CDR3 residues: CASSLGVVGTEAFF. DNA of the CDR3: TGTGCCAGCAGCTTGGGTGTCGTGGGCACTGAAGCTTTCTTT. The variable domain in full, with the rest retrieved from reference TRBV5-8 and TRBJ1-1, is EAGVTQSPTHLIKTRGQQATLRCSPISGHTSVYWYQQALGLGLQFLLWYDEGEERNRGNFPPRFSGRQFPNYSSELNVNALELEDSALYLCASSLGVVGTEAFFGQGTRLTVV.

The rearrangement uses TRBV29-1 and TRBJ2-1; 8 nucleotides agree with TRBD2. Germline lookup yields CDR1 SQVTM and CDR2 ANQGSEA. CDR3 size: 13 residues. J gave up 8 bases and V 8 bases, and 11 bases lay outside the gene matches. CDR3: CSCTGRASHEQFF. The CDR3 nucleotides are TGCAGCTGTACCGGGAGGGCCAGTCATGAGCAGTTCTTC.

This rearrangement joins TRBV11-2 to TRBJ1-1, with unresolved D. V was cut by 6 bases and J by 12 bases, with 35 bases left in between. Per the germline V gene, CDR1 is SGHAT and CDR2 is FQNNGV. The CDR3 is made up of 18 amino acids. CDR3 sequence (DNA): TGTGCCAGCAGGCTAGAAACCGGTATCACTCGTGCGAAGACGCGGACTTTCTTT. Translation gives CASRLETGITRAKTRTFF. The full variable domain, rest sourced from reference TRBV11-2 and TRBJ1-1, is EAGVAQSPRYKIIEKRQSVAFWCNPISGHATLYWYQQILGQGPKLLIQFQNNGVVDDSQLPKDRFSAERLKGVDSTLKIQPAKLEDSAVYLCASRLETGITRAKTRTFFGQGTRLTVV.

This clone occurred a few times. The chain combines TRBV5-6 with TRBJ2-7, with D maybe TRBD2 (5 bases). Germline V gives CDR1 SGHDT, CDR2 YYEEEE. V gave up 1 base and J gave up 0 bases, with 20 bases separating them. The CDR3 totals 18 residues. CDR3 nucleotide sequence: TGTGCCAGCAGCTTGAGACGTGCTCGCAGCGGCGACTCCTACGAGCAGTACTTC. As protein: CASSLRRARSGDSYEQYF.

This sequence joins TRBV28 and TRBJ1-2, with D uncertain. V lost 7 bases and J lost 7, with 28 bases in between. Per the germline V gene, CDR1 is MDHEN and CDR2 is SYDVKM. The CDR3 consists of 17 residues. CDR3: CASTEDRSSLISRGYTF. The CDR3, as DNA: TGTGCCAGCACCGAAGACCGTTCCTCCCTCATATCACGTGGCTACACCTTC.

The chain combines TRBV10-2 with TRBJ2-7; the match to TRBD2 covers 7 bases. Germline-derived CDR1 and CDR2 are WSHSY and SAAADI. There are 14 residues in the CDR3. V shed 8 bases, J shed 4 bases, and the junction held 11 bases outside the gene matches. CDR3 sequence (DNA): TGCGCCAGCCAGTTAGGGCGGGAGATGTACGAGCAGTACTTC. Its protein is CASQLGREMYEQYF.

The chain combines TRBV30 with TRBJ1-6; no clear D gene. Germline CDR1 reads GTSNPN; CDR2 reads SVGIG (reference sequence). Trimming removed 1 base from V and 3 bases from J, with 4 bases in between. The CDR3 spans 13 residues. In DNA, the CDR3 is TGTGCCTGGAGTGGGGTCTATAATTCACCCCTCCACTTT. Protein sequence: CAWSGVYNSPLHF.

The V and J genes are TRBV1 and TRBJ2-7; the listed D gene, TRBD1, was not tested against the DNA. TRBV1 is tagged as a pseudogene. The CDR3 totals 19 residues. The CDR3 region has the DNA TGCACCAGCAGCACGAACCGAATTCCGGGACACTATAACTCCTACGAGCAGTACTTC. Translating gives CTSSTNRIPGHYNSYEQYF.

V is TRBV6-1 and J is TRBJ1-5, with D tentatively TRBD1 (5 bases). V shed 1 base and J shed 1 base, with 8 bases lying between them. This CDR3 is built from 15 residues. CDR1 is MNHNS, CDR2 SASEGT, per germline. The CDR3 sequence: CASSEVGLSNQPQHF. The CDR3 DNA sequence: TGTGCCAGCAGTGAAGTGGGGCTGAGCAATCAGCCCCAGCATTTT.

The chain recombines TRBV7-8 with TRBJ1-3; D unresolved. Germline values: CDR1 SGHVS, CDR2 FQNEAQ. The CDR3 runs 13 residues. Trimming removed 1 base at V and 10 bases at J, with 11 bases between. The CDR3 spells CASSLVPGRTIYF. The CDR3 region has the DNA TGTGCCAGCAGCTTAGTCCCAGGTCGAACCATATATTTT.

The V gene is TRBV5-1, the J gene TRBJ1-1; D possibly corresponds to TRBD1 (5 bases). Per the germline V gene, CDR1 is SGHRS and CDR2 is YFSETQ. The CDR3 spans 13 residues. With 0 bases removed from V and 11 bases from J, the gap between germline ends came to 14 bases. The CDR3 is CASSLESQGRAFF. The CDR3 DNA reads TGCGCCAGCAGCTTGGAATCGCAGGGTCGGGCTTTCTTT.

This clone has at least ten counts. V and J are TRBV4-2 and TRBJ2-3, with 7 bases that match TRBD2. Germline trimming cut 0 bases from V and 2 bases from J; bases unmatched to any gene: 2. The germline V gene has CDR1 LGHNA and CDR2 YNFKEQ. This CDR3 is 15 amino acids long. CDR3 coding DNA: TGTGCCAGCAGCCAAGAAGCGGGACCCACAGATACGCAGTATTTT. Translated: CASSQEAGPTDTQYF.

This sequence joins TRBV7-2 and TRBJ1-2, with D possibly being TRBD1 (5 bases). The CDR3 contains 13 residues. Germline V gene sequence: CDR1 SGHTA, CDR2 FQGNSA. With 2 bases removed from V and 8 bases from J, the gap between germline ends came to 12 bases. DNA of the CDR3: TGTGCCAGCAGCTTAAAAGGGGCCGGGGGCTACACCTTC. It codes for CASSLKGAGGYTF.